This T cell receptor (beta chain) comes out of a study of T cell responses to AZD1222 COVID-19 vaccine. This table comes from immunoSEQ multiplex PCR, and its TCRdb copy is limited to in-frame clones, with some not included. This table holds some 200,000 clones, approximately 91% found once. The CDR3 is 14 residues long. Trimming pared 2 bases from V and 1 base from J, leaving 9 bases between. CDR1 and CDR2 (germline): MNHEY, SMNVEV (reference sequence). The starting material was peripheral blood, obtained on day 0 of AZD1222 vaccination. The TCR was taken from an adult in good health. The rearrangement uses TRBV27 and TRBJ2-7; D is unclear. The CDR3 region is CASSLIQRSYEQYF. CDR3 DNA: TGTGCCAGCAGTTTAATTCAGCGTTCCTACGAGCAGTACTTC.